A single sample gave rise to the 14 T cell receptor beta chains below, sequenced in a study of OX40 agonist ivuxolimab in advanced cancers. The method was immunoSEQ multiplex PCR; TCRdb's version includes in-frame clones alone and lacks a portion of them. Counted here are some 5,100 clones, roughly 67% occurring once; the ten biggest clones make up roughly 69%. Sequencing was performed on CD4+ or CD8+ T cells sorted from blood, taken in a trial of the OX40 agonist ivuxolimab. The receptors were gathered from an adult with an advanced solid tumor such as melanoma, head and neck, liver or kidney cancer.

The chain combines TRBV13 with TRBJ2-1; D may correspond to TRBD1 or TRBD2 (5 bases each). CDR1 and CDR2 from the germline V gene are PRHDT and FYEKMQ (reference sequence). Trimming took off 2 bases at V and 6 bases at J, with 20 bases between the two ends. This CDR3 region has 17 residues. This chain's CDR3 is CASSLLFGDPGSNEQFF. CDR3 nucleotides: TGTGCCAGCAGCTTACTGTTCGGGGACCCCGGATCCAATGAGCAGTTCTTC.

This clone was detected ten times or more. V is TRBV7-3 and J is TRBJ1-1, with TRBD1 matching over 7 bases. The length of the CDR3 is 19 residues. Losses at the gene ends were 0 bases for V and 0 bases for J; bases not matched to a gene: 13. Per the germline V gene, CDR1 is SGHTA and CDR2 is FQGTGA. Written as DNA, the CDR3 is TGTGCCAGCAGCTTAACCTATGCGCAGGGGGGTTTCATGAACACTGAAGCTTTCTTT. Translation gives CASSLTYAQGGFMNTEAFF.

This rearrangement joins TRBV11-1 to TRBJ1-1, with D possibly matching TRBD1 (5 bases). Germline V gives CDR1 SGHAT, CDR2 FQDESV (reference sequence). The CDR3 loop spans 16 amino acids. With 6 bases removed from V and 0 bases from J, the gap between germline ends came to 17 bases. The CDR3 nucleotides are TGTGCCAGCAGTTTTGGGTCTCAGGGCCTGAACACTGAAGCTTTCTTT. Translation gives CASSFGSQGLNTEAFF.

This sequence joins TRBV15 and TRBJ2-5; TRBD2 aligns across 11 bases. The V segment lost 5 bases and the J segment 1 base; nucleotides outside the gene matches: 3. CDR1 LNHNV and CDR2 YYDKDF come from the germline V gene (reference sequence). The CDR3 is 15 amino acids. The CDR3 spells CATSDTSGGQETQYF. The DNA of the CDR3 is TGTGCCACCAGCGACACTAGCGGGGGCCAAGAGACCCAGTACTTC.

This chain uses TRBV7-6 with TRBJ2-2, with TRBD1 identical over 9 bases. The germline V gene encodes CDR1 SGHVS and CDR2 FNYEAQ. The CDR3 consists of 17 residues. V dropped 5 bases and J dropped 4; count of bases not matched to a gene: 11. Here the CDR3 reads CASSPRAGTGSTGELFF. For the CDR3, the DNA is TGTGCCAGCAGCCCACGCGCCGGGACAGGGTCCACCGGGGAGCTGTTTTTT.

This clone came up a few times. V and J are TRBV9 and TRBJ1-5; 11 bases line up with TRBD1. The CDR3 is 13 amino acids. Germline-derived CDR1 and CDR2 are SGDLS and YYNGEE. V dropped 7 bases and J dropped 6; count of bases not matched to a gene: 3. CDR3 sequence reads: CASGQGAGQPQHF. The CDR3 DNA follows: TGTGCCAGCGGACAGGGGGCGGGTCAGCCCCAGCATTTT.

Concerning this clone itself: This likely stems from a read error, as it lies one base from a far larger clone. The same CDR3 also results from other DNA sequences found in this sample. The V and J genes are TRBV11-2 and TRBJ1-1; D call uncertain. The CDR3 consists of 16 residues. From germline, CDR1 is SGHAT and CDR2 FQNNGV. Trimming removed 5 bases at V and 0 bases at J, with 16 bases between. CDR3 DNA: TGTGCCAGCAGCCAAGATATCGCAGGAATGAACACTGAAGCTTTCTTT. Protein sequence: CASSQDIAGMNTEAFF.

Only a few counts were recorded for this clone. The chain joins TRBV6-5 to TRBJ1-6; 7 nucleotides align to TRBD1. This CDR3 has 16 residues. Unmatched junction bases numbered 13, after V lost 0 bases and J lost 14 bases. CDR1 is MNHEY, CDR2 SVGAGI, per germline. This CDR3 is CASSYSKPTGREALHF. CDR3 bases: TGTGCCAGCAGTTACTCTAAGCCGACAGGGCGTGAGGCCCTCCACTTT.

This clone turned up a few times. This rearrangement joins TRBV11-1 to TRBJ1-2, with TRBD1 as a possible D gene (6 bases). The CDR3 spans 12 residues. The germline V and J ends were trimmed by 4 bases and 8 bases, with 11 bases remaining between them. CDR1 is SGHAT, CDR2 FQDESV, per germline (reference sequence). CDR3 sequence reads: CASSSSDRGYTF. The DNA of the CDR3 is TGTGCCAGCAGCTCGAGCGACAGGGGCTACACCTTC.

The chain combines TRBV7-9 with TRBJ2-5, with 10 bases identical to TRBD1. With the DNA end fitting TRBJ2-7 better, the J assignment may be wrong. The CDR3 is 14 residues long. Per germline, CDR1 SEHNR and CDR2 FQNEAQ (reference sequence). This CDR3 is CASSFGQGGYEQYF. The CDR3 coding sequence is TGTGCCAGCAGCTTCGGACAGGGGGGGTACGAGCAGTACTTC.

The chain has TRBV11-2 and TRBJ2-7; D not resolved. The germline V and J ends were trimmed by 4 bases and 6 bases, with 7 bases remaining between them. The CDR3 loop spans 11 amino acids. The germline V gene has CDR1 SGHAT and CDR2 FQNNGV. The CDR3 DNA is TGTGCCAGCAGCTCAGTGGGCGAGCAGTACTTC. Residues: CASSSVGEQYF.

Only a few counts were recorded for this clone. A far larger clone is a single base away, which makes a read error likely. This sample also contains other DNA sequences that code for the same CDR3. The chain uses TRBV5-2 and TRBJ1-2. TRBV5-2 is shown as a pseudogene. This CDR3 has 15 amino acids. CDR3 in amino acids: CASKEEELANYGYTF. For the CDR3, the DNA is TGTGCCAGCAAGGAGGAGGAGTTAGCTAACTATGGCTACACCTTC.

The genes are TRBV5-1 and TRBJ1-2, with D possibly being TRBD1 (6 bases). Germline CDR1 and CDR2: SGHRS and YFSETQ. The CDR3 sequence is 16 residues long. V lost 3 bases, J lost 0 bases, and 15 bases lay in between. CDR3 nucleotides: TGCGCCAGCAGCTCCCCCGCGGGGGCGTCTAACTATGGCTACACCTTC. Its translation is CASSSPAGASNYGYTF.

This clone showed up just a few times. The chain joins TRBV4-1 to TRBJ2-2, with a weak D call TRBD1 (6 bases). V shed 2 bases and J shed 6 bases, with 10 bases lying between them. The germline CDR1 and CDR2 sequences are MGHRA and YSYEKL. This CDR3 comprises 14 residues. CDR3 bases: TGCGCCAGCAGCCAAATACAGGGCGCCGGGGAGCTGTTTTTT. This sequence encodes CASSQIQGAGELFF.